The present entry profiles one TCR beta chain with its context. No cognate antigen has been identified for it. Per-base quality was not reported, and no clone a single base away is much larger than it. This record comes from a study of blood T cell repertoires in COVID-19 (dated by TCRdb to 2018 to 2021). In terms of the full investigation: Samples from collaborators originated in the United States, Italy and Spain and spanned both the acute and convalescent phases of COVID-19. The material from the prospective study consisted of cDNA or gDNA derived from T cells, B-cell-depleted T cells, or PBMCs. Deeply sampled blood TCRbeta repertoires from subjects exposed to, actively infected with, or recovered from COVID-19 were included in the dataset. The repertoires were released in a freely available public database intended as a resource for research on the immune response to SARS-CoV-2. Samples came from the ongoing ImmuneRACE study (first 160 participants) plus 1,254 subjects from 6 global collaborators. The sample metadata nearly always contained a de-identified subject ID, COVID-19 status, age in years and sex. Where available, HLA class I and class II types were obtained from metadata supplied by the sample provider rather than from assay-based typing.

One collaborating source in Seattle enrolled patients during active infection and followed them longitudinally through the course of disease. The collaborating institutions used their own protocols to collect whole blood in K2EDTA tubes. For TCRbeta analysis, collaborators shipped samples in one of three forms: frozen whole blood, isolated PBMCs, or DNA extracted from either of those sample types. General findings and caveats noted by the study authors: How much clinical and demographic metadata was included differed by source and by participant, and the metadata was provided uncurated.

TCRbeta CDR3 regions were amplified from genomic DNA using the immunoSEQ Assay, a bias-controlled multiplex PCR. Under the source paper's analysis protocol: Nucleated cell counts per sample were estimated from amplification of reference gene primers within the assay. To quantify the absolute abundance of each unique TCRbeta CDR3 rearrangement, sequence reads were collapsed and filtered. For each sample, productive Simpson clonality was calculated as the square root of Simpson's diversity index over productive rearrangements. TCRdb mirrors the immuneACCESS table, restricted to in-frame sequences. Some clones are absent from its copies; in checked studies, under half trace to an unresolved V gene, and the reason for the others is unknown. Clonal size and the V and J genes are those of that table, whereas D and trimming came from the DNA. The sample records a few hundred thousand clones, 80% to 95% of which are singletons. Together, the top ten hold just over 2.5% of the sample.

The TCR comes from a young adult with COVID-19, enrolled during active disease. Sequencing was carried out using peripheral blood.

At the DNA level, the sequence is TGCGCCAGCACCGAAGCAGGGGGCAACACTGAAGCTTTCTTT. This translates into CASTEAGGNTEAFF. The sequence links TRBV5-1 to TRBJ1-1; 8 nucleotides in the junction match TRBD1. V trim: 6 bases; J trim: 2 bases; unmatched bases: 6. CDR1 SGHRS and CDR2 YFSETQ are derived from the germline V gene. Counted from cysteine to phenylalanine, this CDR3 has 14 amino acids. The kept DNA is CDR3 alone, 42 bases in frame from the first base.